The T cell receptor (beta chain) described here comes from a study of early T cells in non-severe SARS-CoV-2 infection. Whole-study context: It was bulk RNA from unsorted whole blood that was sequenced, and the chains were unpaired. The study's findings and limits: Using VDJdb, the matching emphasized anti-spike CD8 responses while missing private and CD4 specificities.

This clonotype was seen more than once but under ten times. Its cognate antigen is unknown. This CDR3 is built from 13 residues. Germline assignment: CDR1 MNHEY and CDR2 SMNVEV (reference sequence). V dropped 3 bases and J dropped 8 bases, with 8 bases sitting between them. MiXCR, run by TCRdb on the 5' RACE reads, gives a single entry per CDR3 protein. Seen here are almost 65,000 distinct CDR3 sequences, 4% to 5.5% observed once, and the top ten hold just under 5%. The source is an adult who was a healthcare worker with PCR-confirmed SARS-CoV-2 infection or an uninfected control (not recorded which). Sequenced: whole blood. The rearrangement uses TRBV27 and TRBJ1-6, with D unresolved. The CDR3 region has the DNA TGTGCCAGCAGTTTTACAGATTATTCACCCCTCCACTTT. It is translated as CASSFTDYSPLHF.